A few counts support the clone carrying this T cell receptor beta chain. Source study methods: From reference gene primer amplification, estimates of nucleated cell counts were derived. TCRdb keeps only in-frame clones here, not all; method: immunoSEQ multiplex PCR. For V, J and clone size, that table is used; D and trimming come from the DNA. There are 240,000 or so clones in the sample; approximately 78% occur only once, and less than 3.5% lies in the top ten. This sample was included in a study of blood T cell repertoires in COVID-19. Study overall: Samples came from the United States, Italy and Spain, spanning acute and convalescent COVID-19. The cDNA or gDNA used as material had been derived from T cells, B-cell-depleted T cells, or PBMCs.

Sequencing input: peripheral blood. The TCR sequence derives from a woman between 18 and 30 years old with acute or convalescent COVID-19.

The CDR3, as DNA: TGTGCCAGCAGTTCTGGACTTCCAGATACGCAGTATTTT. This codes for CASSSGLPDTQYF. The chain is built from TRBV6-5 and TRBJ2-3, with D perhaps TRBD2 (5 bases). Between the trimmed V and J ends, which lost 4 bases and 4 bases, there was a span of 9 bases. CDR3 length equals 13 residues. Germline assignment: CDR1 MNHEY and CDR2 SVGAGI.